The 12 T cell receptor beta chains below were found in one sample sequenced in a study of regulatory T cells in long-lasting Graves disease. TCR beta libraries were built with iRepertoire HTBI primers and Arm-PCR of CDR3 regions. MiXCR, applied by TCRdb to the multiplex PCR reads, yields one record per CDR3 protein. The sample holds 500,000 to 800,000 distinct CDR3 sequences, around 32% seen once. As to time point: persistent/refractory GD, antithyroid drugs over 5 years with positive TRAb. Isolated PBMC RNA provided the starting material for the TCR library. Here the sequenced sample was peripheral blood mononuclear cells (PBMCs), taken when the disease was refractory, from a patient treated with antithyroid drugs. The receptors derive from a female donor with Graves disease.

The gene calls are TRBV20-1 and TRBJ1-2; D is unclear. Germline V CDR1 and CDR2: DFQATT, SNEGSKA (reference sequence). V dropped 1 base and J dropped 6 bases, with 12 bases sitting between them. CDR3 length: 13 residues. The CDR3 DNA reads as TGCAGTGCTAGAGTGAAGGAGGAGAATGGCTACACCTTC. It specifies CSARVKEENGYTF.

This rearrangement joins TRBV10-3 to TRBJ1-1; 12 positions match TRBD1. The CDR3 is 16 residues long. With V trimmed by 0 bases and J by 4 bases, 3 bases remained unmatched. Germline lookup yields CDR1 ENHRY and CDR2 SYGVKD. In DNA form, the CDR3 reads TGTGCCATCAGTGAGTCGATGGGACAGGGGGCCACTGAAGCTTTCTTT. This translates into CAISESMGQGATEAFF.

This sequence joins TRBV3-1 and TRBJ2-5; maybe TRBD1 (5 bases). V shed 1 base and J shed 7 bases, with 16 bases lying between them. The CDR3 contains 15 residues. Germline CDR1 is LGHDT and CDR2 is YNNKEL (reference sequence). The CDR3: CASSQGTIFRGTQYF. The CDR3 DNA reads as TGTGCCAGCAGCCAAGGGACGATTTTTAGGGGGACCCAGTACTTC.

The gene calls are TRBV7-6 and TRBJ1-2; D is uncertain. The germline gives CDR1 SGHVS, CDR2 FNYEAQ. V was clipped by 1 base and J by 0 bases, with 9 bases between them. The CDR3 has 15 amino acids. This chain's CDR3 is CASSLGQATNYGYTF. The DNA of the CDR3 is TGTGCCAGCAGCTTAGGCCAGGCTACTAACTATGGCTACACCTTC.

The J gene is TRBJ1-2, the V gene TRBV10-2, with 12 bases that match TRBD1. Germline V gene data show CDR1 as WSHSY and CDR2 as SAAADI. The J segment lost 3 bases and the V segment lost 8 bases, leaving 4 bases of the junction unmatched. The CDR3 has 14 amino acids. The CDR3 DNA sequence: TGCGCCAGCGGGGGACAGGGGGCGGACTATGGCTACACCTTC. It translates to CASGGQGADYGYTF.

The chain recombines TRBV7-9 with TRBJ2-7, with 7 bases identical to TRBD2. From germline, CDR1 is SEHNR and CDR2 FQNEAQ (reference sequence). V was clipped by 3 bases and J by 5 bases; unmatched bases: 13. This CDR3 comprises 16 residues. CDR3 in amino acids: CASSFREVLLRDEQYF. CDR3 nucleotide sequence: TGTGCCAGCAGCTTCCGGGAGGTCCTCCTAAGAGACGAGCAGTACTTC.

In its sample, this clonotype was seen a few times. CDR3: CASSLNVYSGNTIYF. The CDR3 nucleotides read TGTGCCAGCAGCCTCAACGTCTACTCTGGAAACACCATATATTTT. The V call is TRBV7-2, the J call TRBJ1-3; D unresolved. Trimming took off 5 bases at V and 0 bases at J, with 11 bases between the two ends. Looked up from germline, CDR1 is SGHTA and CDR2 is FQGNSA. CDR3 length: 15 residues.

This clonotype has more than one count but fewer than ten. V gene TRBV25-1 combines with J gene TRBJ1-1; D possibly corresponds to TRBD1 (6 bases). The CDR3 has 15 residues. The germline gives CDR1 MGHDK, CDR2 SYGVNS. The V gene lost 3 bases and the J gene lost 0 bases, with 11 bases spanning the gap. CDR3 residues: CASSDNRAMNTEAFF. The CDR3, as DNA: TGTGCCAGCAGTGATAACAGGGCTATGAACACTGAAGCTTTCTTT.

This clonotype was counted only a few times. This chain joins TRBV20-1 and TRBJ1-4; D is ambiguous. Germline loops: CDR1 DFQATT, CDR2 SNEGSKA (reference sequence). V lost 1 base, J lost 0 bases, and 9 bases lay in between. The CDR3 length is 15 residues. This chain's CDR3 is CSARAPFSTNEKLFF. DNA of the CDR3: TGCAGTGCTAGAGCCCCCTTTTCAACTAATGAAAAACTGTTTTTT.

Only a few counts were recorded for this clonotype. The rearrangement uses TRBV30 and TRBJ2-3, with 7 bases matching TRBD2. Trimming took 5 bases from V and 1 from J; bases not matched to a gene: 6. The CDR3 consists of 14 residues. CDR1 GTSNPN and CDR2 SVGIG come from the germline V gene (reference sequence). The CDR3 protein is CAWGSSGGTDTQYF. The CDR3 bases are TGTGCCTGGGGATCTAGCGGAGGCACAGATACGCAGTATTTT.

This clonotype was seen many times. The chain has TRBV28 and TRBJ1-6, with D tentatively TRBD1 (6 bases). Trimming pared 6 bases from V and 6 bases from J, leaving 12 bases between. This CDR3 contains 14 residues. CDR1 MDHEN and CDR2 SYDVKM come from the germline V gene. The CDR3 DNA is TGTGCCAGCAGCTGGACAGAACCTAATTCACCCCTCCACTTT. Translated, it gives CASSWTEPNSPLHF.

This CDR3 is CASSLRGGDSGANVLTF. Here the CDR3 DNA reads TGCGCCAGCAGCTTGAGGGGAGGAGACTCTGGGGCCAACGTCCTGACTTTC. The V call is TRBV5-1, the J call TRBJ2-6; D may be TRBD2 (6 bases). CDR1 is SGHRS and CDR2 is YFSETQ in the germline V gene. V was shortened by 1 base and J by 0 bases, with 11 bases between the two germline ends. This CDR3 region has 17 residues.